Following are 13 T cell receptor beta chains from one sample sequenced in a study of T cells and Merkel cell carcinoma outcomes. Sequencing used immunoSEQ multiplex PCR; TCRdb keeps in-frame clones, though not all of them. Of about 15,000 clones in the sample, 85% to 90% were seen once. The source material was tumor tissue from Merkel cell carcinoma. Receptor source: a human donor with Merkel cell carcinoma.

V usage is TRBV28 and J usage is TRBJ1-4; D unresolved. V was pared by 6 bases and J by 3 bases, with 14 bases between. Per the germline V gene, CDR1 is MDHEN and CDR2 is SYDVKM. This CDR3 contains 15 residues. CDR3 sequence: CASRDVGPANEKLFF. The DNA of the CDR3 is TGTGCCAGCAGGGATGTAGGTCCAGCTAATGAAAAACTGTTTTTT.

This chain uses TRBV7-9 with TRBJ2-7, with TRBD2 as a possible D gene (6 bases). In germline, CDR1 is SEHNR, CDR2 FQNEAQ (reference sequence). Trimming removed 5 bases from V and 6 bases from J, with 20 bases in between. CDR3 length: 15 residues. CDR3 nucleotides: TGTGCCAGCAGCAACTCGGAGGGGCGGGGTACCGAGCAGTACTTC. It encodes CASSNSEGRGTEQYF.

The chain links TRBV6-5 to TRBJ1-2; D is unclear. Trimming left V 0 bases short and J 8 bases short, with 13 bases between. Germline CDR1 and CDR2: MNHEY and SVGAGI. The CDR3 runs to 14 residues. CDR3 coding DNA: TGTGCCAGCAGTTACTCAAGGCGCACGCCAGGCTACACCTTC. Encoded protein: CASSYSRRTPGYTF.

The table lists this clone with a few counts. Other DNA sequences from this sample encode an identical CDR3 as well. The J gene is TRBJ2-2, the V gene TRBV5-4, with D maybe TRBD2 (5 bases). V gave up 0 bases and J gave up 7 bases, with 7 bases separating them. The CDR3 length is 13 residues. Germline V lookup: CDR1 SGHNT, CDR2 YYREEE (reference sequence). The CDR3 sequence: CASSLGRDGELFF. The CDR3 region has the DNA TGTGCCAGCAGCTTGGGCCGGGACGGGGAGCTGTTTTTT.

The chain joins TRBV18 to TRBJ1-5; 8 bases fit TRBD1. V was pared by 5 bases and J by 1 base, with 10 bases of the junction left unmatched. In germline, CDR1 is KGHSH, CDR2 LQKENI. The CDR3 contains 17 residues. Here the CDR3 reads CASSADRAGFSNQPQHF. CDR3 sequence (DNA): TGTGCCAGCTCAGCGGACAGGGCAGGTTTCAGCAATCAGCCCCAGCATTTT.

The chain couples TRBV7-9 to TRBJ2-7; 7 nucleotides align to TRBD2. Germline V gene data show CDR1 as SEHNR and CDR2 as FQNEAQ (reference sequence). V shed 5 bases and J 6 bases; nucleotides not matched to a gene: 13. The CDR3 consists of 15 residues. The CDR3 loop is CASSPSGNPLTEQYF. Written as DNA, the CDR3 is TGTGCCAGCAGCCCGAGCGGGAACCCCCTCACCGAGCAGTACTTC.

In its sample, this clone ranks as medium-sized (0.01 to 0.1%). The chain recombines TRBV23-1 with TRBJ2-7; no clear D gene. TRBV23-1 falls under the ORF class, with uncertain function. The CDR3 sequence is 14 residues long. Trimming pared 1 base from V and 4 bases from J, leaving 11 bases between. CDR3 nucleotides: TGCGCCAGCAGTCAATGGGTAAGAAGTTACGAGCAGTACTTC. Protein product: CASSQWVRSYEQYF.

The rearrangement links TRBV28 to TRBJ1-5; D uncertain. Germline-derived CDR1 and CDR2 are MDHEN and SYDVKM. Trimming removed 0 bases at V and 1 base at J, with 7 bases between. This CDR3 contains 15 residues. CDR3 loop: CASSLWRGSNQPQHF. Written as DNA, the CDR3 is TGTGCCAGCAGTTTATGGAGAGGGAGCAATCAGCCCCAGCATTTT.

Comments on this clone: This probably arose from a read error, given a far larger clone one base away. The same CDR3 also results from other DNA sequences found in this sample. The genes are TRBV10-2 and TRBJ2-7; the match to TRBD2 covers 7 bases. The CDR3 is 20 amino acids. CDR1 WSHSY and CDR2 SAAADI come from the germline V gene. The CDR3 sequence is CASSETRVASGTERPYEQYF. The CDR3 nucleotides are TGCGCCAGTAGTGAAACCCGGGTGGCTAGCGGTACGGAGAGACCCTACGAGCAGTACTTC.

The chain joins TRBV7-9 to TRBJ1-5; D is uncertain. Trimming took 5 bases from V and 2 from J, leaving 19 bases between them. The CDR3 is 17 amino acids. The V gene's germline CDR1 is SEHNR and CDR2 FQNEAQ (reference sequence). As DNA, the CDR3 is TGTGCCAGCAGCCAATGTTTAATGGTATTAGGCAATCAGCCCCAGCATTTT. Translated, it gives CASSQCLMVLGNQPQHF.

CDR3 sequence (DNA): TGTGCCAGCAGTGTCGGCAGCACAGATACGCAGTATTTT. Translation gives CASSVGSTDTQYF. This rearrangement joins TRBV9 to TRBJ2-3; D ambiguous. Germline CDR1 reads SGDLS; CDR2 reads YYNGEE. There are 13 residues in the CDR3. Trimming took 5 bases from V and 0 from J, leaving 7 bases between them.

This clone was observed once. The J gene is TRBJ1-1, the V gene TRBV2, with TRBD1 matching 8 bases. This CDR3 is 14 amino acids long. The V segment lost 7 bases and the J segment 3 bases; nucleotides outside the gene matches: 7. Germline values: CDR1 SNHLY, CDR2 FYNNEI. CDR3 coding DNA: TGTGCCAGCAATTTGAGACAGGGGTACACTGAAGCTTTCTTT. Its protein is CASNLRQGYTEAFF. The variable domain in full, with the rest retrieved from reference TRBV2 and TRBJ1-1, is EPEVTQTPSHQVTQMGQEVILRCVPISNHLYFYWYRQILGQKVEFLVSFYNNEISEKSEIFDDQFSVERPDGSNFTLKIRSTKLEDSAMYFCASNLRQGYTEAFFGQGTRLTVV.

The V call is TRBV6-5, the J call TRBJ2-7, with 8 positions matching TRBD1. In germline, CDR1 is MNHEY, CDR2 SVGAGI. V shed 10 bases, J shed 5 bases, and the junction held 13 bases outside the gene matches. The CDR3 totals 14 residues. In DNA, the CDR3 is TGTGCCACCAACCCCCTCCCAGGGGGCCACGAGCAGTACTTC. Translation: CATNPLPGGHEQYF.